This T cell receptor beta chain was sequenced in a study of response to subunit inactivated influenza vaccine. Study-wide findings and caveats: It was suggested by the authors that few new T cells are recruited by each seasonal influenza vaccination.

Trimming left V 5 bases short and J 6 bases short, with 16 bases between. Germline V lookup: CDR1 MNHEY, CDR2 SVGAGI. This CDR3 contains 15 residues. Via MiXCR, TCRdb re-called the RT-PCR reads, giving one row per CDR3 protein. Found here are approximately 530,000 distinct CDR3 sequences, around 7.9% of them singletons; the top ten hold around 13%. This clonotype was counted only a few times. Its specificity is unknown. The sequencing used PBMCs from blood, collected less than 30 months after vaccination. This rearrangement joins TRBV6-5 to TRBJ2-2; a weak D match, TRBD2 (7 bases). This receptor was identified in a man between 45 and 75 years old who received an inactivated influenza vaccine. The chain's CDR3 is CASSLRGALPGELFF. The CDR3, as DNA: TGTGCCAGCAGTCTACGGGGGGCGCTTCCCGGGGAGCTGTTTTTT.